The next 19 T cell receptor beta chains were all read from a single sample in a study of graft-versus-host responses after intestinal transplantation. Libraries were prepared by immunoSEQ multiplex PCR; TCRdb keeps only in-frame clonotypes and omits some of them. The sample yields around 130,000 clones, more than 80% seen once. Their target antigens are unknown. Sequenced material: unstimulated CD4+ T cells sorted from spleen or lymph node cells, taken before intestinal transplant. These receptors all stem from a human donor who received an intestinal transplant.

The J gene is TRBJ1-1, the V gene TRBV2; 7 positions match TRBD1. This CDR3 is 14 amino acids long. The V and J ends lost 4 bases and 5 bases, in that order; junction bases with no gene match: 7. Germline assignment: CDR1 SNHLY and CDR2 FYNNEI. This CDR3 is CASSAEGAGTEAFF. In nucleotides, the CDR3 is TGTGCCAGCAGTGCAGAGGGGGCCGGGACTGAAGCTTTCTTT.

The chain employs TRBV13 and TRBJ2-7, with unresolved D. The CDR3 loop spans 13 amino acids. V lost 5 bases and J 6 bases, leaving 14 bases between the germline ends. CDR1 and CDR2 from the germline V gene are PRHDT and FYEKMQ (reference sequence). The CDR3 here is CASSQPPPSEQYF. The DNA of the CDR3 is TGTGCCAGCAGCCAGCCCCCCCCTAGCGAGCAGTACTTC.

This clone turned up a few times. The V gene is TRBV6-5, the J gene TRBJ1-1; D remains unclear. In germline, CDR1 is MNHEY, CDR2 SVGAGI. The CDR3 has 15 residues. V lost 6 bases and J 1 base, leaving 15 bases between the germline ends. In DNA form, the CDR3 reads TGTGCCAGCAGCCTAAGGGCCAGACGGAACACTGAAGCTTTCTTT. Protein product: CASSLRARRNTEAFF.

J is TRBJ2-3 and V is TRBV9; the D is unclear. Germline V lookup: CDR1 SGDLS, CDR2 YYNGEE. The CDR3 loop spans 13 amino acids. Trimming pared 0 bases from V and 4 bases from J, leaving 6 bases between. CDR3 DNA: TGTGCCAGCAGCGTAGCCCCCCCAGATACGCAGTATTTT. It is translated as CASSVAPPDTQYF.

Comments on this clone: The germline gene is not matched at one end of the junction; a read error may be the cause. The CDR3: CAWTQGFTLDDF. The CDR3 nucleotides are TGCGCCTGGACACAGGGGTTTACCCTGGACGACTTT. The chain links TRBV10-1 to TRBJ1-1, with TRBD1 matching 7 bases. The V gene's germline CDR1 is WNHNN and CDR2 SYGVQD (reference sequence). CDR3 length: 12 residues.

The rearrangement uses TRBV4-1 and TRBJ1-5; 11 bases fit TRBD1. V dropped 1 base and J dropped 0; count of bases not matched to a gene: 2. The CDR3 spans 17 residues. Germline V gives CDR1 MGHRA, CDR2 YSYEKL. The CDR3 is CASSQVGQGVSNQPQHF. CDR3 nucleotides: TGCGCCAGCAGCCAAGTGGGACAGGGGGTTAGCAATCAGCCCCAGCATTTT.

In this sample, this clone turned up once. The chain carries TRBV5-1 and TRBJ2-3, with a possible D match to TRBD2 (5 bases). The ends were cut back, 0 bases at V and 1 base at J, with 9 bases in the middle. In germline, CDR1 is SGHRS, CDR2 YFSETQ. The CDR3 runs to 15 residues. Here the CDR3 reads CASSLVLGGTDTQYF. The CDR3 DNA follows: TGCGCCAGCAGCTTGGTGCTCGGGGGCACAGATACGCAGTATTTT.

The V and J genes are TRBV11-3 and TRBJ2-6; D call uncertain. CDR3 length: 15 residues. The germline gives CDR1 SGHNT, CDR2 YENEEA. V was shortened by 5 bases and J by 0 bases, with 8 bases between the two germline ends. CDR3 in DNA: TGTGCCAGCAGCCAGCAGAGCTCTGGGGCCAACGTCCTGACTTTC. Amino acid sequence: CASSQQSSGANVLTF. The whole variable domain, filled in from reference TRBV11-3 and TRBJ2-6, reads EAGVVQSPRYKIIEKKQPVAFWCNPISGHNTLYWYLQNLGQGPELLIRYENEEAVDDSQLPKDRFSAERLKGVDSTLKIQPAELGDSAVYLCASSQQSSGANVLTFGAGSRLTVL.

This chain links TRBV5-1 with TRBJ2-5; TRBD2 is a possible D gene (5 bases). The end of the DNA is better explained by TRBJ2-7, so the J call may be wrong. The CDR3 is 14 amino acids. Germline V gives CDR1 SGHRS, CDR2 YFSETQ. CDR3 bases: TGCGCCAGCAGCTTGATGGACTCCTCCTACGAGCAGTACTTC. It specifies CASSLMDSSYEQYF.

The rearrangement uses TRBV19 and TRBJ1-2, with 10 bases identical to TRBD1. The germline gives CDR1 LNHDA, CDR2 SQIVND (reference sequence). V lost 4 bases, J lost 10 bases, and 9 bases stayed unmatched. CDR3 length: 14 residues. CDR3 loop: CASSTARDRGIYTF. Here the CDR3 DNA reads TGTGCCAGTAGTACCGCCCGGGACAGGGGAATCTACACCTTC.

This rearrangement joins TRBV7-6 to TRBJ1-6, with 8 nucleotides matching TRBD1. Germline V gene sequence: CDR1 SGHVS, CDR2 FNYEAQ. The ends lost 0 bases at V and 10 bases at J; junction bases unmatched: 5. This CDR3 contains 15 residues. CDR3 sequence reads: CASSLADRGQSPLHF. The CDR3 DNA reads TGTGCCAGCAGCTTAGCCGACAGGGGTCAATCACCCCTCCACTTT.

Written as DNA, the CDR3 is TGTGCCAGCAGCTTGCCACTAGCGGGGGGACCTAGGGGTGCAGATACGCAGTATTTT. It yields the protein CASSLPLAGGPRGADTQYF. This sequence joins TRBV5-4 and TRBJ2-3; 12 bases line up with TRBD2. Trimming cost V 1 base and J 4 bases; bases outside gene matches: 13. Per the germline V gene, CDR1 is SGHNT and CDR2 is YYREEE (reference sequence). The CDR3 spans 19 residues.

As regards this clone: At the DNA level, this CDR3 is encoded by other sequences in the same sample as well. The rearrangement joins TRBV18 to TRBJ2-5; 7 bases fit TRBD2. This CDR3 is 14 amino acids long. Unmatched junction bases numbered 4, after V lost 3 bases and J lost 3 bases. Per germline, CDR1 KGHSH and CDR2 LQKENI. The CDR3 DNA sequence: TGTGCCAGCTCACCCGCCAGCGGGGAAGAGACCCAGTACTTC. Its translation is CASSPASGEETQYF. Based on the CDR3 plus reference TRBV18 and TRBJ2-5, the full variable domain is NAGVMQNPRHLVRRRGQEARLRCSPMKGHSHVYWYRQLPEEGLKFMVYLQKENIIDESGMPKERFSAEFPKEGPSILRIQQVVRGDSAAYFCASSPASGEETQYFGPGTRLLVL.

V and J are TRBV5-4 and TRBJ2-5, with 7 bases lining up with TRBD1. The CDR3 is made up of 13 amino acids. CDR1 and CDR2 (germline): SGHNT, YYREEE (reference sequence). V shed 4 bases and J 5 bases; nucleotides not matched to a gene: 5. For the CDR3, the DNA is TGTGCCAGCAGCCCGACAGGGTGGGAGACCCAGTACTTC. Translated, it gives CASSPTGWETQYF. The full variable domain, rest sourced from reference TRBV5-4 and TRBJ2-5, is ETGVTQSPTHLIKTRGQQVTLRCSSQSGHNTVSWYQQALGQGPQFIFQYYREEENGRGNFPPRFSGLQFPNYSSELNVNALELDDSALYLCASSPTGWETQYFGPGTRLLVL.

This chain links TRBV5-6 with TRBJ2-7, with TRBD1 matching 7 bases. The CDR3 is 14 amino acids. Losses at the gene ends were 4 bases for V and 5 bases for J; bases not matched to a gene: 9. From germline, CDR1 is SGHDT and CDR2 YYEEEE. As DNA, the CDR3 is TGTGCCAGCAGCATAGGGGGCGCGACAAACGAGCAGTACTTC. This sequence encodes CASSIGGATNEQYF.

This chain connects TRBV19 to TRBJ2-4; no firm D call. V dropped 3 bases and J dropped 1 base, with 10 bases sitting between them. Germline V gives CDR1 LNHDA, CDR2 SQIVND (reference sequence). CDR3 length: 15 amino acids. CDR3 in DNA: TGTGCCAGTAGTATTCTTCTTTCGGCCAAAAACATTCAGTACTTC. It specifies CASSILLSAKNIQYF. The whole variable domain, filled in from reference TRBV19 and TRBJ2-4, reads DGGITQSPKYLFRKEGQNVTLSCEQNLNHDAMYWYRQDPGQGLRLIYYSQIVNDFQKGDIAEGYSVSREKKESFPLTVTSAQKNPTAFYLCASSILLSAKNIQYFGAGTRLSVL.

This clone was found once. The chain joins TRBV11-2 to TRBJ1-1, with D possibly being TRBD1 (5 bases). This CDR3 has 14 amino acids. CDR1 and CDR2 (germline): SGHAT, FQNNGV. V was trimmed by 6 bases and J by 4 bases, leaving 15 bases between them. CDR3 DNA sequence: TGTGCCAGCAGTTTGGTTTCCGGGGCCACTGAAGCTTTCTTT. It codes for CASSLVSGATEAFF.

This chain joins TRBV18 and TRBJ2-5; either TRBD1 or TRBD2 may fit D (5 bases each). V lost 3 bases to trimming and J lost 11 bases, with 22 bases between them. CDR1 and CDR2 (germline): KGHSH, LQKENI. The CDR3 contains 15 residues. The CDR3 is CASSPYRSDIGEQYF. The CDR3 coding sequence is TGTGCCAGCTCACCCTACCGATCGGACATCGGGGAGCAGTACTTC.

The rearrangement links TRBV9 to TRBJ2-2, with TRBD1 identical over 7 bases. Germline V gene lookup returns CDR1 SGDLS and CDR2 YYNGEE. V dropped 2 bases and J dropped 8; count of bases not matched to a gene: 9. The CDR3 is made up of 15 amino acids. In DNA form, the CDR3 reads TGTGCCAGCAGCGTGAGACAGGGTAGTTCTGGGGAGCTGTTTTTT. Translation: CASSVRQGSSGELFF.